This is a list of T cell receptor beta chains from one sample in a study of blood T cell repertoires in COVID-19. TCRdb's copy holds only in-frame clones and misses some; the assay was immunoSEQ multiplex PCR. This sample has approximately 490,000 clones, with about nine tenths found just once. Sequencing was done on a sample of PBMCs or T cells enriched from blood (not recorded which). The receptors originated from a woman aged 18-30 years who had recovered from COVID-19. Both conserved end residues are part of each CDR3. A D gene is named only where the DNA matches it firmly. The listing skips clone size in some rows; elsewhere it reads once, few, many or a size class.

clone size: NA; D gene: NA; V gene: TRBV6-5; J gene: TRBJ2-2; CDR3 protein: CASSYTDTNTGELFF; CDR3 DNA: TGTGCCAGCAGTTATACGGACACGAACACCGGGGAGCTGTTTTTT
clone size: NA; D gene: TRBD1; V gene: TRBV5-6; J gene: TRBJ2-7; CDR3 protein: CASSLDRGYYEQYF; CDR3 DNA: TGTGCCAGCAGCCTAGACAGGGGGTACTACGAGCAGTACTTC
clone size: once; D gene: NA; V gene: TRBV24-1; J gene: TRBJ2-1; CDR3 protein: CATSFGDYNEQFF; CDR3 DNA: TGTGCCACCAGTTTCGGGGACTACAATGAGCAGTTCTTC
clone size: NA; D gene: NA; V gene: TRBV4-1; J gene: TRBJ1-4; CDR3 protein: CASSQGDIGPFNEKLFF; CDR3 DNA: TGCGCCAGCAGCCAAGGGGACATCGGGCCTTTTAATGAAAAACTGTTTTTT
clone size: NA; D gene: NA; V gene: TRBV10-2; J gene: TRBJ1-4; CDR3 protein: CASRRDGNNEKLFF; CDR3 DNA: TGCGCCAGCAGGCGGGACGGAAATAATGAAAAACTGTTTTTT
clone size: once; D gene: NA; V gene: TRBV19; J gene: TRBJ1-2; CDR3 protein: CASSERGYTF; CDR3 DNA: TGTGCCAGCAGTGAGCGGGGCTACACCTTC
clone size: NA; D gene: TRBD2; V gene: TRBV28; J gene: TRBJ2-3; CDR3 protein: CATQGLADFRDTQYF; CDR3 DNA: TGTGCCACACAGGGACTAGCGGACTTCAGAGATACGCAGTATTTT
clone size: NA; D gene: NA; V gene: TRBV7-8; J gene: TRBJ2-7; CDR3 protein: CASSLNAGWRDYEQYF; CDR3 DNA: TGTGCCAGCAGCTTAAACGCCGGCTGGAGGGACTACGAGCAGTACTTC
clone size: NA; D gene: TRBD1; V gene: TRBV30; J gene: TRBJ1-1; CDR3 protein: CAWSGGQGTEAFF; CDR3 DNA: TGTGCCTGGAGTGGGGGACAGGGGACTGAAGCTTTCTTT
clone size: once; D gene: NA; V gene: TRBV6-5; J gene: TRBJ1-1; CDR3 protein: CASSYGAGLNTEAFF; CDR3 DNA: TGTGCCAGCAGTTACGGCGCCGGGTTGAACACTGAAGCTTTCTTT